This TCR beta chain was profiled in a study of read filtering for tumor transcriptome and immune sequencing. Study conclusions and caveats: This fraction held mixed bone marrow immune cells after CD138-negative sorting.

The germline V and J ends were trimmed by 4 bases and 10 bases, with 16 bases remaining between them. Germline-derived CDR1 and CDR2 are SQVTM and ANQGSEA. The CDR3 extends over 13 amino acids. This clonotype has a count of ten or more. No antigen is known for it. The library was built from approximately 400 ng RNA with molecular barcoded adaptors for alpha/delta and beta/gamma chains. A single record per CDR3 protein comes from TCRdb applying MiXCR to the reads. Of tens of thousands of distinct CDR3 sequences listed, 20% to 25% are singletons. The TCR was taken from a donor over 35 with multiple myeloma. The V call is TRBV29-1, the J call TRBJ2-2; D unresolved. Sequencing was performed on a population of CD138-negative cells sorted from bone marrow. This CDR3 is CSVGASPSSELFF. CDR3 nucleotides: TGCAGCGTTGGGGCAAGCCCCTCATCGGAGCTGTTTTTT.